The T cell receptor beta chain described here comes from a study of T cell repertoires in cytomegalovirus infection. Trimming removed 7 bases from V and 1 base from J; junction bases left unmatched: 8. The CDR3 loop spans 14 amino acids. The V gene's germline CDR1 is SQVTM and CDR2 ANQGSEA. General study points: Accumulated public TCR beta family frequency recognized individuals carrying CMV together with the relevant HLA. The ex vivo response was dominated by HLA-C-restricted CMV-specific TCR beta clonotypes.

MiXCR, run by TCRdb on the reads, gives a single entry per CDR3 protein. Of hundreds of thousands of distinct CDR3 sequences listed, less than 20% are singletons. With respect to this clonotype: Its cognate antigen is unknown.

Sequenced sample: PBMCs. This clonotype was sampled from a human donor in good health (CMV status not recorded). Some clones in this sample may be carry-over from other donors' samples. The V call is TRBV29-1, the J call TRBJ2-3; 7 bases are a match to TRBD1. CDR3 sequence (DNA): TGCAGCGCCAAGGGACAGCTTCGCACAGATACGCAGTATTTT. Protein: CSAKGQLRTDTQYF.